The rows below give T cell receptor beta chains drawn from one sample of a study of T cells in localized non-small cell lung cancer. Here immunoSEQ multiplex PCR was the method, and the copy in TCRdb shows in-frame clones only, minus some. This table holds some 54,000 clones, over 70% found once. Source: PBMCs, taken before any cancer treatment. These receptors were obtained from a woman aged 40-75 years with stage II lung adenocarcinoma. Each CDR3 is given with its conserved first and last residue. The D gene is left open where the match is weak. Size is stated for part of the rows, as once, few or many counts, or as a class when the clone is expanded.

clone_size: .
j_call: TRBJ1-1
v_call: TRBV30
cdr3_length: 17
d_call: .
cdr3_nt: TGTGCCTGGAGTGTACGGGTGACCCCCGGGACACAGGGATCAGCTTTCTTT
cdr3_aa: CAWSVRVTPGTQGSAFF

clone_size: medium-sized
j_call: TRBJ1-2
v_call: TRBV5-1
cdr3_length: 17
d_call: TRBD1
cdr3_nt: TGCGCCAGCAGCTTGGATGACGGACAGGCGAATGTTTATGGCTACACCTTC
cdr3_aa: CASSLDDGQANVYGYTF

clone_size: .
j_call: TRBJ1-6
v_call: TRBV6-6
cdr3_length: 13
d_call: .
cdr3_nt: TGTGCCAGCACAATCCCCCAGAATTCACCCCTCCACTTT
cdr3_aa: CASTIPQNSPLHF

clone_size: .
j_call: TRBJ2-1
v_call: TRBV7-3
cdr3_length: 13
d_call: .
cdr3_nt: TGTGCCAGCAGAGCTCAGTGGGGCGGGGAGCAGTTCTTC
cdr3_aa: CASRAQWGGEQFF

clone_size: few
j_call: TRBJ2-3
v_call: TRBV7-3
cdr3_length: 13
d_call: .
cdr3_nt: TGTGCCAGCAGCTTACAAGGGGAAGATACGCAGTATTTT
cdr3_aa: CASSLQGEDTQYF

clone_size: once
j_call: TRBJ2-1
v_call: TRBV11-2
cdr3_length: 15
d_call: TRBD1
cdr3_nt: TGTGCCAGCAGCTTTTTACAGGGGGCCTACAATGAGCAGTTCTTC
cdr3_aa: CASSFLQGAYNEQFF

clone_size: .
j_call: TRBJ1-2
v_call: TRBV27
cdr3_length: 13
d_call: .
cdr3_nt: TGTGCCAGCAGTTTCAGGCAGTTCTATGGCTACACCTTC
cdr3_aa: CASSFRQFYGYTF

clone_size: few
j_call: TRBJ1-1
v_call: TRBV5-6
cdr3_length: 13
d_call: TRBD1
cdr3_nt: TGTGCCAGCAGCAGCGGGACAGGGGGTGAAGCTTTCTTT
cdr3_aa: CASSSGTGGEAFF

clone_size: .
j_call: TRBJ1-3
v_call: TRBV6-1
cdr3_length: 15
d_call: TRBD1
cdr3_nt: TGTGCCAGCAGTGAAGGACAGGGGGCGAAGAACACCATATATTTT
cdr3_aa: CASSEGQGAKNTIYF

clone_size: once
j_call: TRBJ2-7
v_call: TRBV28
cdr3_length: 14
d_call: TRBD2
cdr3_nt: TGTGCCAGCAGTTTGCTAGCGGGGGGCTACGAGCAGTACTTC
cdr3_aa: CASSLLAGGYEQYF

clone_size: few
j_call: TRBJ2-7
v_call: TRBV28
cdr3_length: 18
d_call: TRBD1
cdr3_nt: TGTGCCAGCAGTTCTATGGGGACAGCCGTGTTTCTTTCCTACGAGCAGTACTTC
cdr3_aa: CASSSMGTAVFLSYEQYF

clone_size: .
j_call: TRBJ2-1
v_call: TRBV6-5
cdr3_length: 15
d_call: .
cdr3_nt: TGTGCCAGCAGTTACGGGACTTCTACCTACAATGAGCAGTTCTTC
cdr3_aa: CASSYGTSTYNEQFF

clone_size: few
j_call: TRBJ1-1
v_call: TRBV29-1
cdr3_length: 11
d_call: .
cdr3_nt: TGCAGCGCCCGACAGCAGGATGAAGCTTTCTTT
cdr3_aa: CSARQQDEAFF

clone_size: .
j_call: TRBJ2-5
v_call: TRBV18
cdr3_length: 14
d_call: .
cdr3_nt: TGTGCCAGCTCACCCGACGGACCACAAGAGACCCAGTACTTC
cdr3_aa: CASSPDGPQETQYF

clone_size: .
j_call: TRBJ2-5
v_call: TRBV11-1
cdr3_length: 15
d_call: .
cdr3_nt: TGTGCCAGCAGCTATAACCCGGGACCTCAAGAGACCCAGTACTTC
cdr3_aa: CASSYNPGPQETQYF

clone_size: .
j_call: TRBJ2-5
v_call: TRBV2
cdr3_length: 12
d_call: .
cdr3_nt: TGTGCCAGCAGGGACAACAGAGAGACCCAGTACTTC
cdr3_aa: CASRDNRETQYF

clone_size: .
j_call: TRBJ2-7
v_call: TRBV5-1
cdr3_length: 15
d_call: TRBD1
cdr3_nt: TGCGCCAGCAGCTTGGACCACTTACAGGGGGGTAAGCAGTACTTC
cdr3_aa: CASSLDHLQGGKQYF

clone_size: .
j_call: TRBJ2-7
v_call: TRBV29-1
cdr3_length: 14
d_call: .
cdr3_nt: TGCAGCGTTGAATTACAGGGACTCTCCTACGAGCAGTACTTC
cdr3_aa: CSVELQGLSYEQYF

clone_size: .
j_call: TRBJ1-5
v_call: TRBV28
cdr3_length: 15
d_call: .
cdr3_nt: TGTGCCAGCAGTGATGGCAGATTATCCAATCAGCCCCAGCATTTT
cdr3_aa: CASSDGRLSNQPQHF

clone_size: .
j_call: TRBJ2-3
v_call: TRBV19
cdr3_length: 13
d_call: .
cdr3_nt: TGTGCCAGTAGTACACCTCAAGGGGATACGCAGTATTTT
cdr3_aa: CASSTPQGDTQYF

clone_size: .
j_call: TRBJ2-2
v_call: TRBV10-1
cdr3_length: 13
d_call: .
cdr3_nt: TGCGCCAGCAGTGGTCAGCGCACCGGGGAGCTGTTTTTT
cdr3_aa: CASSGQRTGELFF

clone_size: few
j_call: TRBJ2-7
v_call: TRBV6-5
cdr3_length: 14
d_call: .
cdr3_nt: TGTGCCAGCAGTCGACCGACGTATGGTTACGAGCAGTACTTC
cdr3_aa: CASSRPTYGYEQYF

clone_size: .
j_call: TRBJ1-3
v_call: TRBV14
cdr3_length: 16
d_call: .
cdr3_nt: TGTGCCAGCAGCCAAGTATTTGCGCGATCCCGAAACACCATATATTTT
cdr3_aa: CASSQVFARSRNTIYF

clone_size: few
j_call: TRBJ2-3
v_call: TRBV6-1
cdr3_length: 13
d_call: .
cdr3_nt: TGTGCCAGCAGTGAAGACAACACAGATACGCAGTATTTT
cdr3_aa: CASSEDNTDTQYF

clone_size: few
j_call: TRBJ2-5
v_call: TRBV18
cdr3_length: 13
d_call: .
cdr3_nt: TGTGCCAGCTCACCACCGATCAAAGAGACCCAGTACTTC
cdr3_aa: CASSPPIKETQYF

clone_size: .
j_call: TRBJ1-5
v_call: TRBV18
cdr3_length: 14
d_call: .
cdr3_nt: TGTGCCAGCTCCCCCGACTCCTACAATCAGCCCCAGCATTTT
cdr3_aa: CASSPDSYNQPQHF

clone_size: once
j_call: TRBJ1-2
v_call: TRBV6-6
cdr3_length: 15
d_call: TRBD1
cdr3_nt: TGTGCCAGCAGTTACTCCGGGACAGGGACCTATGGCTACACCTTC
cdr3_aa: CASSYSGTGTYGYTF

clone_size: .
j_call: TRBJ1-2
v_call: TRBV29-1
cdr3_length: 12
d_call: .
cdr3_nt: TGCAGCGTTGCGGCAGGCAACTATGGCTACACCTTC
cdr3_aa: CSVAAGNYGYTF

clone_size: .
j_call: TRBJ1-3
v_call: TRBV6-1
cdr3_length: 14
d_call: .
cdr3_nt: TGTGCCAGCAGTGGAACCAGGTCCCAAAACACCATATATTTT
cdr3_aa: CASSGTRSQNTIYF

clone_size: .
j_call: TRBJ1-6
v_call: TRBV5-1
cdr3_length: 16
d_call: .
cdr3_nt: TGCGCCAGCAGCTTGGCCGGCGGCGGCGGGCATTCACCCCTCCACTTT
cdr3_aa: CASSLAGGGGHSPLHF

clone_size: medium-sized
j_call: TRBJ1-1
v_call: TRBV9
cdr3_length: 14
d_call: .
cdr3_nt: TGTGCCAGCAGCGTGAATGGGGGGAGCACTGAAGCTTTCTTT
cdr3_aa: CASSVNGGSTEAFF

clone_size: .
j_call: TRBJ1-3
v_call: TRBV9
cdr3_length: 15
d_call: .
cdr3_nt: TGTGCCAGCAGCCCCGCGTTCCGCTCTGGAAACACCATATATTTT
cdr3_aa: CASSPAFRSGNTIYF